The 13 T cell receptor beta chains in this list originate from one sample, sequenced in a study of T cells in Graves' hyperthyroidism and ophthalmopathy. From RNA transcripts, TCR beta CDR3 regions were amplified. TCR CDR3 regions were first amplified by RT-PCR with HTBI primers. Each CDR3 protein gets one entry after TCRdb re-called the multiplex PCR reads with MiXCR. Here the sample spans about 600,000 distinct CDR3 sequences, 14% being singletons. The sample was blood. The source of these receptors is a woman aged 18-29 years with Graves' ophthalmopathy.

Many counts were recorded for this clonotype. The gene calls are TRBV7-2 and TRBJ1-1; 9 bases line up with TRBD1. The CDR3 loop spans 19 amino acids. V lost 1 base, J lost 4 bases, and 16 bases stayed unmatched. CDR1 is SGHTA, CDR2 FQGNSA, per germline. CDR3 sequence: CASSLVVVQGAFIGTEAFF. The CDR3 DNA reads TGTGCCAGCAGCTTAGTGGTAGTACAGGGGGCCTTTATAGGCACTGAAGCTTTCTTT.

This clonotype was seen repeatedly, ten times or more. The chain combines TRBV4-3 with TRBJ1-4; 8 nucleotides line up with TRBD1. The length of the CDR3 is 17 residues. Germline-derived CDR1 and CDR2 are LGHNA and YSLEER. V trimming: 0 bases; J trimming: 3 bases; junction bases outside the gene matches: 6. For the CDR3, the DNA is TGCGCCAGCAGCCAAGAGATTCAACAGGGGGCTAATGAAAAACTGTTTTTT. As protein: CASSQEIQQGANEKLFF.

This clonotype was found many times. This rearrangement joins TRBV7-6 to TRBJ2-7; TRBD2 agrees at 7 bases. The trim removed 0 bases at V and 7 bases at J, leaving 6 bases unmatched. CDR3 length: 14 amino acids. Germline values: CDR1 SGHVS, CDR2 FNYEAQ. The CDR3 reads CASSLAGGPGEQYF. DNA of the CDR3: TGTGCCAGCAGCTTAGCGGGAGGGCCGGGGGAGCAGTACTTC.

A single count supports this clonotype. The chain combines TRBV28 with TRBJ2-7; the match to TRBD2 covers 8 bases. Germline-derived CDR1 and CDR2 are MDHEN and SYDVKM. This CDR3 has 13 amino acids. J gave up 2 bases and V 8 bases, and 5 bases lay outside the gene matches. In DNA form, the CDR3 reads TGTGCCAGCGAATTAGCGGGGACCTACGAGCAGTACTTC. This codes for CASELAGTYEQYF.

This clonotype has only a few counts. The chain couples TRBV18 to TRBJ1-4; a weak D match, TRBD1 (5 bases). Germline loops: CDR1 KGHSH, CDR2 LQKENI. V was shortened by 6 bases and J by 10 bases, with 18 bases between the two germline ends. The CDR3 is 14 amino acids. The CDR3 nucleotides read TGTGCCAGCTCGAACCGGGACGACAAGGTAAAACTGTTTTTT. As protein: CASSNRDDKVKLFF.

This clonotype was picked up one time. J is TRBJ2-3 and V is TRBV18; 10 nucleotides match TRBD1. CDR1 KGHSH and CDR2 LQKENI come from the germline V gene. J was trimmed by 4 bases and V by 2 bases; bases with no gene match: 9. CDR3 size: 17 residues. CDR3 sequence (DNA): TGTGCCAGCTCACCAGCCGGGACAGGGGTCTTGGCAGATACGCAGTATTTT. Translated: CASSPAGTGVLADTQYF.

Points on this clonotype: A much larger clone differs from this one at a single base, so this may be a read error. The chain uses TRBV5-1 and TRBJ2-7; TRBD2 is a possible D gene (6 bases). V dropped 0 bases and J dropped 7 bases, with 14 bases sitting between them. This CDR3 comprises 14 residues. Germline CDR1 and CDR2: SGHRS and YFSETQ. CDR3 nucleotide sequence: TGCGCCAGCAGCTTGGCTGAGTTGCGGGGTGAGCAGTACTTC. This translates into CASSLAELRGEQYF.

At least ten counts were recorded for this clonotype. The chain carries TRBV3-1 and TRBJ2-1; D is perhaps TRBD2 (5 bases). This CDR3 is built from 13 residues. The V gene lost 1 base and the J gene lost 4 bases, with 5 bases spanning the gap. Germline-derived CDR1 and CDR2 are LGHDT and YNNKEL (reference sequence). DNA of the CDR3: TGTGCCAGCAGCCAAGGGAGGTACAATGAGCAGTTCTTC. This gives the protein CASSQGRYNEQFF.

This clonotype was observed at least ten times. The gene calls are TRBV2 and TRBJ2-5, with 10 bases identical to TRBD2. J gave up 2 bases and V 6 bases, and 3 bases lay outside the gene matches. Germline assignment: CDR1 SNHLY and CDR2 FYNNEI. The CDR3 contains 14 residues. CDR3 sequence reads: CASRKTSGQETQYF. CDR3 sequence (DNA): TGTGCCAGCAGAAAGACTAGCGGGCAAGAGACCCAGTACTTC. Full variable domain (remainder filled in from reference TRBV2 and TRBJ2-5): EPEVTQTPSHQVTQMGQEVILRCVPISNHLYFYWYRQILGQKVEFLVSFYNNEISEKSEIFDDQFSVERPDGSNFTLKIRSTKLEDSAMYFCASRKTSGQETQYFGPGTRLLVL.

The chain links TRBV3-1 to TRBJ2-2; 13 bases are shared with TRBD2. CDR3 length: 19 amino acids. Germline CDR1 is LGHDT and CDR2 is YNNKEL (reference sequence). V lost 0 bases and J lost 0; bases outside the gene matches: 4. The chain's CDR3 is CASSQEGLAGVPNTGELFF. Here the CDR3 DNA reads TGTGCCAGCAGCCAAGAAGGACTAGCGGGAGTCCCGAACACCGGGGAGCTGTTTTTT.

This clonotype came up many times. This chain links TRBV7-3 with TRBJ1-2, with no clear D. Per germline, CDR1 SGHTA and CDR2 FQGTGA. Trimming shortened V by 4 bases and J by 4 bases, and 16 bases separated the two germline ends. This CDR3 contains 15 residues. The CDR3 protein is CASSSLYHGSYGYTF. The DNA for the CDR3 is TGTGCCAGCAGCTCGCTTTACCACGGGTCCTATGGCTACACCTTC.

This clonotype was counted between two and nine times. A read error may account for a junction end that differs from germline. The chain couples TRBV5-1 to TRBJ2-7, with D unclear. This CDR3 has 12 amino acids. Per germline, CDR1 SGHRS and CDR2 YFSETQ. The CDR3 here is CASSLVAYEQHF. The CDR3 region has the DNA TGCGCCAGCAGCTTGGTGGCCTACGAGCAGCACTTC.

V and J are TRBV18 and TRBJ2-3, with D tentatively TRBD1 (5 bases). CDR3 length: 13 amino acids. The germline CDR1 and CDR2 sequences are KGHSH and LQKENI. With 2 bases removed from V and 4 bases from J, the gap between germline ends came to 7 bases. The CDR3 spells CASSPGAADTQYF. The CDR3 bases are TGTGCCAGCTCACCAGGGGCAGCAGATACGCAGTATTTT.